A single sample gave rise to the 3 T cell receptor beta chains below, sequenced in a study of T-cell memory formation after mild COVID-19. Each CDR3 protein gets one entry after TCRdb re-called the 5' RACE reads with MiXCR. The table includes approximately 480,000 distinct CDR3 sequences, about 20% detected once. Material: PBMCs or a T cell subset sorted from them (not recorded which). These receptors were collected from an adult woman who had mild COVID-19 (a few samples of this study predate the infection). Cell type and time point are not known.

This sequence joins TRBV6-5 and TRBJ2-7; 9 bases agree with TRBD1. V shed 4 bases, J shed 4 bases, and the junction held 14 bases outside the gene matches. Germline V gene data show CDR1 as MNHEY and CDR2 as SVGAGI. This CDR3 spans 17 amino acids. CDR3 bases: TGTGCCAGCAGTTTCTCCTACCCGACAGGGGGGCATTACGAGCAGTACTTC. It translates to CASSFSYPTGGHYEQYF.

This clonotype was counted many times. This chain uses TRBV6-5 with TRBJ2-5; tentatively, D is TRBD1 or TRBD2 (6 bases each). Deletions cut 2 bases from V and 5 bases from J, with 12 bases between. Germline CDR1 is MNHEY and CDR2 is SVGAGI. The CDR3 loop spans 14 amino acids. The DNA of the CDR3 is TGTGCCAGCAGTTACGGTACAGGGAGGGAGACCCAGTACTTC. Its protein product is CASSYGTGRETQYF.

The chain's CDR3 is CAISGTRDRVNEQFF. DNA of the CDR3: TGTGCCATCAGTGGAACTCGGGACAGGGTCAATGAGCAGTTCTTC. The rearrangement uses TRBV10-3 and TRBJ2-1; 9 bases are a match to TRBD1. The CDR3 has 15 amino acids. Per germline, CDR1 ENHRY and CDR2 SYGVKD. V shed 4 bases and J 6 bases; nucleotides not matched to a gene: 7.